A selection of T cell receptor beta chains follows, all from one sample in a study of cytomegalovirus exposure and HLA in healthy donors. Measured with immunoSEQ multiplex PCR; TCRdb has only the in-frame clones, and not every one. The repertoire has some 56,000 clones, just under 85% of them found once; the top ten carry 2.5% to 3%. Sequencing was performed on PBMCs. These receptors were collected from a man aged 50 or older in good health and CMV-seronegative. Both conserved end residues are part of each CDR3. D genes are given only for firm matches. Part of the rows lack a size; the others show once, few, many or a class for expanded clones.

clone_size: -; d_call: TRBD1; j_call: TRBJ1-3; v_call: TRBV19; cdr3_nt: TGTGCCAGTAGTCCAGGGGGCAGCTCTGGAAACACCATATATTTT; cdr3_aa: CASSPGGSSGNTIYF
clone_size: few; d_call: TRBD2; j_call: TRBJ2-7; v_call: TRBV11-1; cdr3_nt: TGTGCCAGCAGCTTCGCATTAGCGGGGGGTTCGAGCTCCTACGAGCAGTACTTC; cdr3_aa: CASSFALAGGSSSYEQYF
clone_size: -; d_call: -; j_call: TRBJ2-5; v_call: TRBV25-1; cdr3_nt: TGTGCCAGCAGTGGGGACTTACAAGAGACCCAGTACTTC; cdr3_aa: CASSGDLQETQYF
clone_size: -; d_call: TRBD1; j_call: TRBJ1-6; v_call: TRBV7-9; cdr3_nt: TGTGCCAGCAGCCAAAGGACAGGAGTGGAGGCCCTCCACTTT; cdr3_aa: CASSQRTGVEALHF
clone_size: once; d_call: -; j_call: TRBJ1-3; v_call: TRBV4-2; cdr3_nt: TGTGCCAGCAGCCGCAGTGACACCATATATTTT; cdr3_aa: CASSRSDTIYF
clone_size: -; d_call: TRBD1; j_call: TRBJ1-1; v_call: TRBV4-2; cdr3_nt: TGTGCCAGCAGCCAAGAAGGAGGACAGGTGAACACTGAAGCTTTCTTT; cdr3_aa: CASSQEGGQVNTEAFF
clone_size: -; d_call: -; j_call: TRBJ1-6; v_call: TRBV25-1; cdr3_nt: TGTGCCAGCAGTGGGCCAACAGGTTCACCCCTCCACTTT; cdr3_aa: CASSGPTGSPLHF
clone_size: -; d_call: -; j_call: TRBJ1-1; v_call: TRBV10-3; cdr3_nt: TGTGCCATCAGTGATACAGGCATCAACACTGAAGCTTTCTTT; cdr3_aa: CAISDTGINTEAFF
clone_size: few; d_call: -; j_call: TRBJ1-5; v_call: TRBV4-1; cdr3_nt: TGCGCCAGCAGCCAAGTGGGGGGAAGAGGTCGTGGCAATCAGCCCCAGCATTTT; cdr3_aa: CASSQVGGRGRGNQPQHF
clone_size: -; d_call: TRBD1; j_call: TRBJ2-7; v_call: TRBV4-3; cdr3_nt: TGCGCCAGCAGCGAAGTGTTTACCGGGACAGGGGGAATTTTCAGCTCCTACGAGCAGTACTTC; cdr3_aa: CASSEVFTGTGGIFSSYEQYF
clone_size: -; d_call: TRBD1; j_call: TRBJ1-5; v_call: TRBV5-1; cdr3_nt: TGCGCCAGCAGCACGGGACAGGGTCGCGGGGAGCCCCAGCATTTT; cdr3_aa: CASSTGQGRGEPQHF
clone_size: -; d_call: -; j_call: TRBJ1-1; v_call: TRBV30; cdr3_nt: TGTGCCTGGAGTACTTGGGGCGCGATGAACACTGAAGCTTTCTTT; cdr3_aa: CAWSTWGAMNTEAFF
clone_size: -; d_call: -; j_call: TRBJ1-6; v_call: TRBV9; cdr3_nt: TGTGCCAGCAGCGGCCGGGACACCTATAATTCACCCCTCCACTTT; cdr3_aa: CASSGRDTYNSPLHF
clone_size: -; d_call: -; j_call: TRBJ1-5; v_call: TRBV18; cdr3_nt: TGTGCCAGCTCACCGCGGGAGGGCCCTAATCAGCCCCAGCATTTT; cdr3_aa: CASSPREGPNQPQHF
clone_size: -; d_call: -; j_call: TRBJ1-6; v_call: TRBV10-3; cdr3_nt: TGTGCCATCAGCGGGGAGTATAATTCACCCCTCCACTTT; cdr3_aa: CAISGEYNSPLHF
clone_size: -; d_call: TRBD1; j_call: TRBJ1-2; v_call: TRBV4-1; cdr3_nt: TGCGCCAGCAGCCAAGATGCCAGGGGGGCCGATGGCTACACCTTC; cdr3_aa: CASSQDARGADGYTF
clone_size: large; d_call: -; j_call: TRBJ1-6; v_call: TRBV6-6; cdr3_nt: TGTGCCAGCACCGATATCGAGGTTTCACCCCTCCACTTT; cdr3_aa: CASTDIEVSPLHF
clone_size: few; d_call: TRBD1; j_call: TRBJ2-6; v_call: TRBV5-8; cdr3_nt: TGTGCCAGCAGCGAAGGACAGGGGGCAACTGGGGCCAACGTCCTGACTTTC; cdr3_aa: CASSEGQGATGANVLTF
clone_size: -; d_call: TRBD1; j_call: TRBJ2-7; v_call: TRBV7-2; cdr3_nt: TGTGCCAGCAGCTTATGGGACAGTCCCTACGAGCAGTACTTC; cdr3_aa: CASSLWDSPYEQYF
clone_size: few; d_call: TRBD1; j_call: TRBJ2-3; v_call: TRBV6-5; cdr3_nt: TGTGCCAGCAGTTACTCCGGGACAGGCACAGATACGCAGTATTTT; cdr3_aa: CASSYSGTGTDTQYF
clone_size: -; d_call: TRBD1; j_call: TRBJ2-3; v_call: TRBV7-2; cdr3_nt: TGTGCCAGCAGCAAACAGGGGACGCAGGATACGCAGTATTTT; cdr3_aa: CASSKQGTQDTQYF
clone_size: -; d_call: TRBD1; j_call: TRBJ1-2; v_call: TRBV10-1; cdr3_nt: TGCGCCAGCAGTGAGTCCAGGGGGGCACTATCTACCTACACCTTC; cdr3_aa: CASSESRGALSTYTF
clone_size: -; d_call: TRBD2; j_call: TRBJ2-3; v_call: TRBV11-2; cdr3_nt: TGTGCCAGCATGACTAGCAGCACAGATACGCAGTATTTT; cdr3_aa: CASMTSSTDTQYF
clone_size: -; d_call: -; j_call: TRBJ2-1; v_call: TRBV11-2; cdr3_nt: TGTGCCAGCAGCTTGTACTGGGGCAGCTTAGGGGATGAGCAGTTCTTC; cdr3_aa: CASSLYWGSLGDEQFF
clone_size: -; d_call: TRBD1; j_call: TRBJ1-2; v_call: TRBV4-1; cdr3_nt: TGCGCCAGCAGCCAGACGGGACAGGGTTACTATGGCTACACCTTC; cdr3_aa: CASSQTGQGYYGYTF